This TCR beta chain was identified in a study of blood T cell repertoires in COVID-19. Study as a whole: The analysed material was cDNA or gDNA that came from T cells, B-cell-depleted T cells, or PBMCs.

Methods used by the authors: Reference gene primer amplification gave nucleated cell count estimates. Data came from immunoSEQ multiplex PCR; TCRdb stores just in-frame clones and leaves some out. Clone size and V and J calls were adopted from that table, with D and trimming inferred from the DNA. The sample shows about 320,000 clones, roughly 85% of them seen only once. This clone came up once. Recruitment covered 20 to 25 US areas and drew participants whose ages spanned roughly 18 to 100 years. Membership in each cohort depended on participant-reported clinical history. Germline trimming cut 7 bases from V and 6 bases from J; bases unmatched to any gene: 11. CDR1 and CDR2 from the germline V gene are MNHEY and SMNVEV (reference sequence). CDR3 length equals 14 residues.

The sequence derives from a young woman who had been exposed to COVID-19. Input material: PBMCs or T cells enriched from blood (not recorded which). The chain links TRBV27 to TRBJ1-2; 7 bases fit TRBD1. Here the CDR3 reads CASTETGRRNGYTF. In DNA, the CDR3 is TGTGCCAGCACAGAGACAGGGAGAAGGAATGGCTACACCTTC.